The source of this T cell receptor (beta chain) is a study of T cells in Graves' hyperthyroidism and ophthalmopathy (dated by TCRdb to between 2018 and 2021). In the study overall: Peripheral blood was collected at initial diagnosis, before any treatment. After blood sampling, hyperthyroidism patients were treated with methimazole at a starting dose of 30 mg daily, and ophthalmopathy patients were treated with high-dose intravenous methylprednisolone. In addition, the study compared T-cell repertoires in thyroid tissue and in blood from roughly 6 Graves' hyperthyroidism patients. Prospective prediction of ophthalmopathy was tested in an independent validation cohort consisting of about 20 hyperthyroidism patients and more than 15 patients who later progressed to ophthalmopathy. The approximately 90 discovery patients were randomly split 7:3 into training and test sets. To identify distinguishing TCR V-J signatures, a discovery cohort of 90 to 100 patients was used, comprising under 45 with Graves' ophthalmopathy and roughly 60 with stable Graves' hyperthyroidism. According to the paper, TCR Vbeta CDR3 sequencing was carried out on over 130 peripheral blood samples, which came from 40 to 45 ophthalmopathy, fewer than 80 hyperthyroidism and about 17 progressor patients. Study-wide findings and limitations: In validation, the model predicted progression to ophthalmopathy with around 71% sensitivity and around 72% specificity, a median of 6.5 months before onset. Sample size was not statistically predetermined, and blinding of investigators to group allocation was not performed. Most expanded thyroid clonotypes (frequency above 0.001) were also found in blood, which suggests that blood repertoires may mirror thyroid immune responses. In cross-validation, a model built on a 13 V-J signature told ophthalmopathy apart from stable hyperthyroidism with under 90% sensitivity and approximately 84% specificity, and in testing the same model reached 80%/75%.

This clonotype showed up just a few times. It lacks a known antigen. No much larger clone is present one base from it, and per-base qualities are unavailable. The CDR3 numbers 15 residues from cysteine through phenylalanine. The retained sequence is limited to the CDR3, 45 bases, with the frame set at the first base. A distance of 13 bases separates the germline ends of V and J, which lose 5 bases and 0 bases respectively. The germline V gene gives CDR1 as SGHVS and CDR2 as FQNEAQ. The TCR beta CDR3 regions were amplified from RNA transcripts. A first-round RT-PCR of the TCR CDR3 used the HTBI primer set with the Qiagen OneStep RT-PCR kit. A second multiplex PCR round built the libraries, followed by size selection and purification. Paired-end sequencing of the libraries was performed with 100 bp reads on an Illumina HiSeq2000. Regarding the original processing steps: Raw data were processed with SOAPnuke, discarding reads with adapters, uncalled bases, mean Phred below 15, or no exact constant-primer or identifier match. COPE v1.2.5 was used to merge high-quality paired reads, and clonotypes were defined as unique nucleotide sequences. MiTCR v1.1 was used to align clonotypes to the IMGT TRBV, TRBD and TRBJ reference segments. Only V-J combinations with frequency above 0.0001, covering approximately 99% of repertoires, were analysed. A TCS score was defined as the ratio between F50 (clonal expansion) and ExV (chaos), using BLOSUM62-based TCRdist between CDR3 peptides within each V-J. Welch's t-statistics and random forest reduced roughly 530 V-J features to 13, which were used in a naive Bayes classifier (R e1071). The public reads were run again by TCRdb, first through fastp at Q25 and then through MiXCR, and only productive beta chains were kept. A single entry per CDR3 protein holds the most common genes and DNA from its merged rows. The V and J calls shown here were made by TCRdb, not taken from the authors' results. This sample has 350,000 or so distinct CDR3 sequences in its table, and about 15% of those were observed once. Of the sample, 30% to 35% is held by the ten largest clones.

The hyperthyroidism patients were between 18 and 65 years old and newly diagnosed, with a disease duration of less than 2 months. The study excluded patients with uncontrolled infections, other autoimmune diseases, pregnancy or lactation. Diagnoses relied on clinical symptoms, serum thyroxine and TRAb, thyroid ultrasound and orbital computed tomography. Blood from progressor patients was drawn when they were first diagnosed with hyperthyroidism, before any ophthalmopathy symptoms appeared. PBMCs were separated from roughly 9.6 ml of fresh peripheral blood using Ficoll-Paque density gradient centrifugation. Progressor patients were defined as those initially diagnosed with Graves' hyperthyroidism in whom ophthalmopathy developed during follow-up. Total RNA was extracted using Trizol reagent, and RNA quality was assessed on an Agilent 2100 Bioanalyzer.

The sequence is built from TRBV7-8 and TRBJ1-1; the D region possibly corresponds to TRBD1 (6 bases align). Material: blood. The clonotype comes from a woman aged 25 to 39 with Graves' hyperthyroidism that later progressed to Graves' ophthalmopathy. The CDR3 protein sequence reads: CASSPNTGMNTEAFF. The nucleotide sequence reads TGTGCCAGCAGCCCTAATACAGGGATGAACACTGAAGCTTTCTTT.